Listed below are T cell receptor beta chains from one sample, sequenced in a study of T cell responses to AZD1222 COVID-19 vaccine. Measured with immunoSEQ multiplex PCR; TCRdb has only the in-frame clones, and not every one. Altogether about 140,000 clones are present, more than 85% being singletons, with the ten largest covering 10% to 15%. The starting material was peripheral blood, obtained after recovery from COVID-19. All receptors derive from an adult who had recovered from COVID-19. CDR3s include the opening cysteine and the closing phenylalanine or tryptophan. A D gene is named only where the DNA matches it firmly.

CDR3: CASGLAGGYEQFF
V: TRBV19
length: 13
D: TRBD2

CDR3: CASSLGGSANTGELFF
V: TRBV11-3
length: 16
D: NA

CDR3: CASSLQRIESYNEQFF
V: TRBV27
length: 16
D: NA

CDR3: CASSPRPLDTEAFF
V: TRBV2
length: 14
D: NA

CDR3: CASSPAGTNEQYF
V: TRBV7-7
length: 13
D: TRBD2

CDR3: CASSSPDRYNSPLHF
V: TRBV28
length: 15
D: TRBD1

CDR3: CASSITTGFVYGYTF
V: TRBV19
length: 15
D: TRBD1

CDR3: CASSLFGGHGHTQYF
V: TRBV7-9
length: 15
D: NA

CDR3: CASSQESYEQYF
V: TRBV3-1/TRBV3-2
length: 12
D: NA

CDR3: CASSAGQGARETQYF
V: TRBV2
length: 15
D: TRBD1

CDR3: CASSQGGQGLMGTDTQYF
V: TRBV4-1
length: 18
D: TRBD1

CDR3: CASSSRLAGELFF
V: TRBV11-2
length: 13
D: NA

CDR3: CASSIGTSGSSYNEQFF
V: TRBV7-8
length: 17
D: TRBD2

CDR3: CASSPGTGRTEAFF
V: TRBV9
length: 14
D: TRBD1

CDR3: CASSQDGVLAGNEQFF
V: TRBV4-1
length: 16
D: NA

CDR3: CASSLAASGSRETQYF
V: TRBV7-8
length: 16
D: TRBD2

CDR3: CASRTNLPGQGNSPLHF
V: TRBV27
length: 17
D: TRBD1

CDR3: CSVEEGQGLRNEQYF
V: TRBV29-1
length: 15
D: TRBD1

CDR3: CASLPGGGRTDTQYF
V: TRBV28
length: 15
D: TRBD2

CDR3: CASSPRTISYEQYF
V: TRBV6-6
length: 14
D: NA

CDR3: CASSVEIGSEQFF
V: TRBV2
length: 13
D: NA

CDR3: CASSPQLTDTQYF
V: TRBV18
length: 13
D: NA

CDR3: CASGSGTSGYNEQFF
V: TRBV12-5
length: 15
D: TRBD2

CDR3: CASSLLGSYNEQFF
V: TRBV28
length: 14
D: NA

CDR3: CASTPRGRGGYGYTF
V: TRBV6-5
length: 15
D: NA

CDR3: CASSLTPDRSTGELFF
V: TRBV5-1
length: 16
D: TRBD1

CDR3: CASSSYPSGKTSGELFF
V: TRBV11-3
length: 17
D: TRBD2

CDR3: CASSFFSYEQYF
V: TRBV12-3/TRBV12-4
length: 12
D: NA

CDR3: CASSFEPNSPLHF
V: TRBV7-9
length: 13
D: NA

CDR3: CASSGTSGMGEQYF
V: TRBV2
length: 14
D: TRBD2

CDR3: CASSSRSGVGNEQFF
V: TRBV28
length: 15
D: NA

CDR3: CAWSVLGQGAEKLFF
V: TRBV30
length: 15
D: TRBD1

CDR3: CASSFMIQPQHF
V: TRBV12-3/TRBV12-4
length: 12
D: NA

CDR3: CASSQVWDKSPSEQYF
V: TRBV28
length: 16
D: NA

CDR3: CASRRGQGFNNEQFF
V: TRBV4-1
length: 15
D: TRBD1

CDR3: CASSLRTGVAGELFF
V: TRBV5-6
length: 15
D: TRBD1

CDR3: CASSDNREGGNQPQHF
V: TRBV2
length: 16
D: NA